This paragraph covers one T cell receptor beta chain sequence. Its antigen is unidentified. Treatment specified: oral pan-JAK inhibitor, 5-10 mg twice daily. The ends were cut back, 4 bases at V and 7 bases at J, with 16 bases in the middle. CDR3 size: 14 residues. CDR1 is LNHDA, CDR2 SQIVND, per germline (reference sequence). Sequencing used cDNA as its template, made by extracting RNA and reverse transcribing it. The repertoire was sequenced with immunoSEQ multiplex PCR; TCRdb's copy has only in-frame clones and lacks some. This table holds 150,000 to 200,000 clones, roughly 60% found once. The data originate from a study of CD8+ T cells in alopecia areata. Study-level results: Greater clonality was observed in lesional scalp samples, especially alopecia totalis/universalis, versus normal scalp. Among the cells sequenced in scalp samples are also the resident alphabeta T cells of normal skin.

The chain joins TRBV19 to TRBJ1-2; D might be TRBD1 (6 bases). The clonotype was recovered from a human donor with alopecia areata. Sample: CD4+ T cells sorted from blood, taken around week 49, from a patient treated with tofacitinib. This chain's CDR3 is CASSNVNRVSGYTF. The CDR3 nucleotides are TGTGCCAGTAGTAACGTCAACAGGGTATCTGGCTACACCTTC.